Below, 26 T cell receptor beta chains from the same sample are listed, as sequenced in a study of cytomegalovirus exposure and HLA in healthy donors. It was with 60 Vbeta and 13 Jbeta primers that the PCR ran. TCRdb's copy holds only in-frame clones and misses some; the assay was immunoSEQ multiplex PCR. The data contain roughly 220,000 clones, 70% to 90% of them singletons. The sample consisted of PBMCs. These TCRs come from a man in his thirties or forties in good health and CMV-seronegative.

The chain uses TRBV9 and TRBJ1-2, with 9 positions matching TRBD1. Trimming at V came to 3 bases and at J to 4 bases, leaving 7 bases not matched to a gene. This CDR3 comprises 15 residues. Germline V lookup: CDR1 SGDLS, CDR2 YYNGEE. The CDR3 DNA follows: TGTGCCAGCAGCGCCCCCGGGACAGGGTTCTATGGCTACACCTTC. It translates to CASSAPGTGFYGYTF.

The chain couples TRBV7-6 to TRBJ2-7; D not resolved. Trimming took 3 bases from V and 0 from J, leaving 9 bases between them. The germline gives CDR1 SGHVS, CDR2 FNYEAQ. This CDR3 has 14 amino acids. The DNA for the CDR3 is TGTGCCAGCAGCTTCCGTCAGAACTCCTACGAGCAGTACTTC. Amino acids: CASSFRQNSYEQYF.

The chain links TRBV14 to TRBJ2-3; 12 bases fit TRBD1. This CDR3 is 16 amino acids long. The ends lost 6 bases at V and 4 bases at J; junction bases unmatched: 8. CDR1 and CDR2 (germline): SGHDN, FVKESK. The CDR3 spells CASSQLGQGASDTQYF. In DNA, the CDR3 is TGTGCCAGCAGTCAACTGGGACAGGGGGCATCAGATACGCAGTATTTT.

The chain recombines TRBV5-1 with TRBJ2-5; 9 nucleotides agree with TRBD1. Germline assignment: CDR1 SGHRS and CDR2 YFSETQ. J lost 4 bases, V lost 4 bases, and 14 bases had no gene match. The length of the CDR3 is 17 residues. CDR3 nucleotides: TGCGCCAGCAGCGGTACCCGCCGGGACAGGGATTCAGAGACCCAGTACTTC. Its translation: CASSGTRRDRDSETQYF.

This chain connects TRBV7-2 to TRBJ2-3; 8 nucleotides agree with TRBD2. V trimming: 6 bases; J trimming: 4 bases; junction bases outside the gene matches: 12. The CDR3 has 16 residues. The germline gives CDR1 SGHTA, CDR2 FQGNSA. The CDR3 sequence is CASRLALLAGSDTQYF. CDR3 nucleotides: TGTGCCAGCAGACTAGCCCTTTTAGCGGGATCAGATACGCAGTATTTT.

As regards this clone: The junction shows a germline mismatch at one end, possibly a read error. This chain uses TRBV7-2 with TRBJ2-6, with a weak D call TRBD1 (5 bases). Looked up from germline, CDR1 is SGHTA and CDR2 is FQGNSA. The CDR3 is 17 residues long. The chain's CDR3 is CASSLTGITTGASVLTF. DNA for the CDR3: TGTGCCAGCAGCTTAACAGGAATTACAACTGGGGCCAGCGTCCTGACTTTC.

V gene TRBV19 combines with J gene TRBJ1-5, with D perhaps TRBD1 (6 bases). Germline V lookup: CDR1 LNHDA, CDR2 SQIVND (reference sequence). The CDR3 covers 17 residues. Trimming shortened V by 6 bases and J by 0 bases, and 18 bases separated the two germline ends. The CDR3 sequence is CASRSNTGSYSNQPQHF. In DNA form, the CDR3 reads TGTGCCAGTAGGTCCAATACAGGGAGCTATAGCAATCAGCCCCAGCATTTT.

The genes are TRBV6-4 and TRBJ1-1, with TRBD1 as a possible D gene (6 bases). V lost 2 bases and J 8 bases, leaving 12 bases between the germline ends. The V gene's germline CDR1 is MRHNA and CDR2 SNTAGT. There are 13 residues in the CDR3. Here the CDR3 DNA reads TGTGCCAGCAGTGACCGGATGGGGGCGGAAGCTTTCTTT. This sequence encodes CASSDRMGAEAFF.

In nucleotides, the CDR3 is TGTGCCAGCAGCCTTACAGGGATCTACGAGCAGTACTTC. Protein sequence: CASSLTGIYEQYF. The chain joins TRBV14 to TRBJ2-7; TRBD1 is a possible D gene (6 bases). Trimming pared 4 bases from V and 3 bases from J, leaving 10 bases between. The CDR3 loop spans 13 amino acids. In germline, CDR1 is SGHDN, CDR2 FVKESK.

In DNA form, the CDR3 reads TGTGCCAGCTCACCCCCCTCGGGACTAGCCCTGAATGAGCAGTTCTTC. Translating it yields CASSPPSGLALNEQFF. V usage is TRBV18 and J usage is TRBJ2-1, with TRBD2 matching 9 bases. This CDR3 contains 16 residues. J lost 7 bases, V lost 3 bases, and 10 bases had no gene match. Germline CDR1 is KGHSH and CDR2 is LQKENI.

This clone was found once. The genes are TRBV29-1 and TRBJ2-1; 7 nucleotides match TRBD1. The ends lost 0 bases at V and 0 bases at J; junction bases unmatched: 14. CDR1 and CDR2 from the germline V gene are SQVTM and ANQGSEA. The CDR3 is made up of 19 amino acids. In nucleotides, the CDR3 is TGCAGCGTTGAAGACGGGGTTCAACCGGGACAGAGCTCCTACAATGAGCAGTTCTTC. Encoded protein: CSVEDGVQPGQSSYNEQFF.

The chain is built from TRBV7-6 and TRBJ2-7; 9 bases align to TRBD2. CDR1 is SGHVS and CDR2 is FNYEAQ in the germline V gene. This CDR3 has 18 residues. J lost 2 bases, V lost 5 bases, and 16 bases had no gene match. The CDR3, as DNA: TGTGCCAGCAGCCAAGGTACGGCTAGCGGGGCCCAGACCTACGAGCAGTACTTC. This sequence encodes CASSQGTASGAQTYEQYF.

This clone has just a few counts. The chain combines TRBV6-1 with TRBJ1-4; no firm D call. CDR1 MNHNS and CDR2 SASEGT come from the germline V gene. The V end was cut by 6 bases, the J end by 5 bases, with 7 bases between. CDR3 size: 12 residues. As DNA, the CDR3 is TGTGCCAGCAGACAAACAAATGAAAAACTGTTTTTT. Translating gives CASRQTNEKLFF.

The chain carries TRBV4-2 and TRBJ2-5; 11 bases line up with TRBD2. The CDR3 length is 16 residues. With 1 base clipped from V and 5 bases from J, the junction kept 6 bases outside the gene matches. CDR1 and CDR2 from the germline V gene are LGHNA and YNFKEQ. The CDR3 sequence: CASSQVLAGGEETQYF. The CDR3 nucleotides read TGTGCCAGCAGCCAAGTTCTAGCGGGGGGCGAGGAGACCCAGTACTTC.

This clone appeared a few times. This rearrangement joins TRBV15 to TRBJ2-6; possible D gene TRBD2, 5 bases. This CDR3 is 16 amino acids long. The germline V and J ends were trimmed by 5 bases and 1 base, with 12 bases remaining between them. Germline V CDR1 and CDR2: LNHNV, YYDKDF (reference sequence). The CDR3 spells CATSEGLVSGANVLTF. CDR3 nucleotide sequence: TGTGCCACCAGCGAGGGTCTTGTATCTGGGGCCAACGTCCTGACTTTC.

This chain links TRBV10-1 with TRBJ2-2; no reliable D call. The CDR3 contains 13 residues. Germline lookup yields CDR1 WNHNN and CDR2 SYGVQD (reference sequence). The V end was cut by 0 bases, the J end by 9 bases, with 8 bases between. The CDR3 protein is CASSESMFRELFF. As DNA, the CDR3 is TGCGCCAGCAGTGAGTCCATGTTCCGGGAGCTGTTTTTT.

The J gene is TRBJ1-3, the V gene TRBV7-2; unclear D gene. This CDR3 has 16 residues. CDR1 is SGHTA, CDR2 FQGNSA, per germline. The ends were cut back, 5 bases at V and 2 bases at J, with 16 bases in the middle. CDR3 sequence (DNA): TGTGCCAGCAGCCGGGAGGGCGCCCGCCCTGGAAACACCATATATTTT. Protein: CASSREGARPGNTIYF.

This clone was recorded only once. The J gene is TRBJ2-7, the V gene TRBV18, with a possible D match to TRBD1 (6 bases). With 4 bases removed from V and 2 bases from J, the gap between germline ends came to 18 bases. Germline V CDR1 and CDR2: KGHSH, LQKENI. CDR3 length: 16 residues. CDR3 region: CASSLRGQTTTYEQYF. Written as DNA, the CDR3 is TGTGCCAGCTCACTCCGTGGACAGACAACAACCTACGAGCAGTACTTC.

This clone was recorded once. V gene TRBV7-6 combines with J gene TRBJ1-2; 7 bases agree with TRBD1. J was trimmed by 2 bases and V by 5 bases; bases with no gene match: 5. The V gene's germline CDR1 is SGHVS and CDR2 FNYEAQ. The CDR3 has 14 residues. The CDR3 coding sequence is TGTGCCAGCAGCCAATTACAGGGGAACTATGGCTACACCTTC. Translated, it gives CASSQLQGNYGYTF.

A note on this clone: One end of the junction does not line up with germline, which may come from a read error. This sample also contains other DNA sequences that code for the same CDR3. The genes are TRBV27 and TRBJ2-6, with a weak D call TRBD1 (5 bases). This CDR3 is 13 amino acids long. Germline CDR1 MNHEY, CDR2 SMNVEV (reference sequence). This CDR3 is CASSFGGASVLTF. DNA for the CDR3: TGTGCCAGCAGTTTCGGTGGGGCCAGCGTCCTGACTTTC.

The rearrangement links TRBV5-8 to TRBJ1-1; 8 bases are shared with TRBD1. Per germline, CDR1 SGHTS and CDR2 YDEGEE. The CDR3 extends over 13 amino acids. With 0 bases clipped from V and 11 bases from J, the junction kept 6 bases outside the gene matches. CDR3 coding DNA: TGTGCCAGCAGCTTGGCCTTCCAGGGGGCGGCTTTCTTT. Encoded protein: CASSLAFQGAAFF.

The rearrangement joins TRBV28 to TRBJ2-5; D is possibly TRBD1 (6 bases). The CDR3 totals 14 residues. Germline CDR1 and CDR2: MDHEN and SYDVKM. Trimming stripped 6 bases from V and 7 bases from J, with 18 bases between. The CDR3 DNA follows: TGTGCCAGCAGCATCTACGGGACAAAGGGGACCCAGTACTTC. Encoded protein: CASSIYGTKGTQYF.

As regards this clone: The sample has other DNA sequences that encode this CDR3 too. The CDR3 nucleotides read TGCGCCAGCACTCGGGGGACGTCTGCAACTAATGAAAAACTGTTTTTT. It yields the protein CASTRGTSATNEKLFF. The chain uses TRBV5-1 and TRBJ1-4; perhaps TRBD1 as D (5 bases). Germline CDR1 reads SGHRS; CDR2 reads YFSETQ. Deletions cut 6 bases from V and 0 bases from J, with 15 bases between. This CDR3 comprises 16 residues. The full variable domain, its missing parts supplied by reference TRBV5-1 and TRBJ1-4, is KAGVTQTPRYLIKTRGQQVTLSCSPISGHRSVSWYQQTPGQGLQFLFEYFSETQRNKGNFPGRFSGRQFSNSRSEMNVSTLELGDSALYLCASTRGTSATNEKLFFGSGTQLSVL.

A note on this clone: The sample contains more than one DNA sequence encoding this CDR3. The V call is TRBV5-1, the J call TRBJ2-3, with TRBD2 identical over 12 bases. From germline, CDR1 is SGHRS and CDR2 YFSETQ. V gave up 2 bases and J gave up 3 bases; unmatched junction bases: 1. The CDR3 is 15 amino acids. CDR3 region: CASSLLAGGTDTQYF. In DNA, the CDR3 is TGCGCCAGCAGCTTACTAGCGGGGGGTACAGATACGCAGTATTTT.

The CDR3 loop is CASSARQGLTGELFF. For the CDR3, the DNA is TGTGCCAGCAGCGCCAGACAGGGTCTGACCGGGGAGCTGTTTTTT. The chain combines TRBV7-8 with TRBJ2-2, with 7 bases fitting TRBD1. This CDR3 has 15 amino acids. J was trimmed by 5 bases and V by 5 bases; bases with no gene match: 8. Germline-derived CDR1 and CDR2 are SGHVS and FQNEAQ. The full variable domain, completed using reference TRBV7-8 and TRBJ2-2, is GAGVSQSPRYKVAKRGQDVALRCDPISGHVSLFWYQQALGQGPEFLTYFQNEAQLDKSGLPSDRFFAERPEGSVSTLKIQRTQQEDSAVYLCASSARQGLTGELFFGEGSRLTVL.

This clone showed up just once. The chain employs TRBV2 and TRBJ2-7, with D maybe TRBD2 (6 bases). Per germline, CDR1 SNHLY and CDR2 FYNNEI. CDR3 length: 12 residues. With 6 bases removed from V and 3 bases from J, the gap between germline ends came to 9 bases. The CDR3 nucleotides are TGTGCCAGCAGGGGGGGATTCTACGAGCAGTACTTC. Translating it yields CASRGGFYEQYF. Variable domain in full (rest from reference TRBV2 and TRBJ2-7): EPEVTQTPSHQVTQMGQEVILRCVPISNHLYFYWYRQILGQKVEFLVSFYNNEISEKSEIFDDQFSVERPDGSNFTLKIRSTKLEDSAMYFCASRGGFYEQYFGPGTRLTVT.